These T cell receptor beta chains were read from a single sample in a study of shared clonotypes between healthy human individuals. Using immunoSEQ multiplex PCR, the repertoire was profiled, and TCRdb retains in-frame clones only, with some absent. The sample lists approximately 2,200,000 clones; about 92% were seen once. Sequencing used naive CD8+ T cells from PBMCs. Every receptor here comes from a man aged 18 to 29 in good health. Some clones in this sample may be carry-over from other donors' samples. Both conserved end residues are part of each CDR3. The order of the fields is J gene, V gene, D gene, clone size, CDR3 protein, CDR3 DNA. The D gene is left open where the match is weak. Only part of the rows carry a size: once, few, many, or a class if the clone is expanded.

j_gene: TRBJ1-5
v_gene: TRBV28
d_gene: TRBD1
abundance: -
CDR3aa: CASSFWDSNYQPQHF
CDR3nt: TGTGCCAGCAGTTTCTGGGACAGTAATTATCAGCCCCAGCATTTT

j_gene: TRBJ2-7
v_gene: TRBV4-3
d_gene: TRBD2
abundance: once
CDR3aa: CASSQEAGSSYEQYF
CDR3nt: TGCGCCAGCAGCCAGGAAGCGGGGAGCTCCTACGAGCAGTACTTC

j_gene: TRBJ1-2
v_gene: TRBV19
d_gene: TRBD1
abundance: -
CDR3aa: CASSIRGQSYGYTF
CDR3nt: TGTGCCAGTAGTATTAGGGGACAGTCATATGGCTACACCTTC

j_gene: TRBJ1-1
v_gene: TRBV7-9
d_gene: TRBD1
abundance: -
CDR3aa: CASSFGTEEAFF
CDR3nt: TGTGCCAGCAGCTTTGGGACAGAAGAAGCTTTCTTT

j_gene: TRBJ2-7
v_gene: TRBV5-5
d_gene: -
abundance: -
CDR3aa: CASMGASSYEQYF
CDR3nt: TGTGCCAGCATGGGGGCGAGCTCCTACGAGCAGTACTTC

j_gene: TRBJ2-7
v_gene: TRBV11-2
d_gene: -
abundance: -
CDR3aa: CASTQGRTYEQYF
CDR3nt: TGTGCCAGCACCCAAGGGCGGACGTACGAGCAGTACTTC

j_gene: TRBJ2-7
v_gene: TRBV2
d_gene: -
abundance: -
CDR3aa: CASSEPAYEQYF
CDR3nt: TGTGCCAGCAGTGAACCGGCGTACGAGCAGTACTTC

j_gene: TRBJ2-7
v_gene: TRBV27
d_gene: -
abundance: -
CDR3aa: CASSSGRSVNEQYF
CDR3nt: TGTGCCAGCAGTTCGGGACGGAGTGTCAACGAGCAGTACTTC

j_gene: TRBJ2-1
v_gene: TRBV7-3
d_gene: TRBD2
abundance: -
CDR3aa: CASSHRGGNSYNEQFF
CDR3nt: TGTGCCAGCAGCCACCGGGGGGGCAACTCCTACAATGAGCAGTTCTTC

j_gene: TRBJ1-2
v_gene: TRBV5-4
d_gene: -
abundance: -
CDR3aa: CASSLRMGFGPTDGYTF
CDR3nt: TGTGCCAGCAGCTTACGTATGGGTTTCGGACCAACCGATGGCTACACCTTC

j_gene: TRBJ2-1
v_gene: TRBV20-1
d_gene: -
abundance: -
CDR3aa: CSAIEAGQFF
CDR3nt: TGCAGTGCTATCGAGGCTGGGCAGTTCTTC

j_gene: TRBJ1-4
v_gene: TRBV19
d_gene: -
abundance: -
CDR3aa: CASSTTVNEKLFF
CDR3nt: TGTGCCAGTAGTACGACGGTTAATGAAAAACTGTTTTTT

j_gene: TRBJ2-7
v_gene: TRBV5-1
d_gene: -
abundance: -
CDR3aa: CASRHEEGGAGRESPSYEQYF
CDR3nt: TGCGCCAGCAGGCACGAGGAGGGGGGCGCAGGGCGGGAGTCCCCCTCCTACGAGCAGTACTTC

j_gene: TRBJ2-5
v_gene: TRBV4-3
d_gene: -
abundance: -
CDR3aa: CASSQDVSETQYF
CDR3nt: TGCGCCAGCAGCCAAGACGTTTCGGAGACCCAGTACTTC

j_gene: TRBJ2-7
v_gene: TRBV6-1
d_gene: -
abundance: few
CDR3aa: CASSGGDYEQYF
CDR3nt: TGTGCCAGCTCCGGGGGCGACTACGAGCAGTACTTC

j_gene: TRBJ1-5
v_gene: TRBV27
d_gene: -
abundance: -
CDR3aa: CASSWTGLGQPQHF
CDR3nt: TGTGCCAGCAGTTGGACCGGGCTGGGTCAGCCCCAGCATTTT

j_gene: TRBJ2-3
v_gene: TRBV29-1
d_gene: -
abundance: -
CDR3aa: CSVDRRDTQYF
CDR3nt: TGCAGCGTTGATAGGAGGGATACGCAGTATTTT

j_gene: TRBJ2-7
v_gene: TRBV25-1
d_gene: -
abundance: once
CDR3aa: CASSELAVTYEQYF
CDR3nt: TGTGCCAGCAGTGAATTAGCTGTCACCTACGAGCAGTACTTC

j_gene: TRBJ1-1
v_gene: TRBV27
d_gene: TRBD1
abundance: once
CDR3aa: CASRWGGTGNTEAFF
CDR3nt: TGTGCCAGCAGATGGGGTGGGACAGGGAACACTGAAGCTTTCTTT

j_gene: TRBJ2-7
v_gene: TRBV4-1
d_gene: -
abundance: -
CDR3aa: CASSQATTDRSSYEQYF
CDR3nt: TGCGCCAGCAGCCAAGCCACCACGGACCGAAGTTCCTACGAGCAGTACTTC

j_gene: TRBJ2-7
v_gene: TRBV6-1
d_gene: -
abundance: -
CDR3aa: CASSEGTVHEQYF
CDR3nt: TGTGCCAGCAGTGAAGGCACAGTCCACGAGCAGTACTTC

j_gene: TRBJ1-4
v_gene: TRBV27
d_gene: -
abundance: -
CDR3aa: CASSFGPAQAVEKLFF
CDR3nt: TGTGCCAGCAGTTTCGGGCCAGCCCAAGCCGTGGAAAAACTGTTTTTT

j_gene: TRBJ2-3
v_gene: TRBV5-1
d_gene: TRBD1
abundance: -
CDR3aa: CASRPGQGVTDTQYF
CDR3nt: TGCGCCAGCAGGCCGGGACAGGGCGTAACAGATACGCAGTATTTT

j_gene: TRBJ2-7
v_gene: TRBV5-1
d_gene: -
abundance: -
CDR3aa: CASSPGEDEQYF
CDR3nt: TGCGCCAGCAGCCCGGGTGAAGACGAGCAGTACTTC

j_gene: TRBJ2-3
v_gene: TRBV5-4
d_gene: TRBD2
abundance: -
CDR3aa: CASSRGLAGAYRSTDTQYF
CDR3nt: TGTGCCAGCAGCCGGGGACTAGCGGGAGCCTACCGTAGCACAGATACGCAGTATTTT

j_gene: TRBJ1-1
v_gene: TRBV4-1
d_gene: -
abundance: few
CDR3aa: CASSIWGEAFF
CDR3nt: TGCGCCAGCAGCATATGGGGAGAAGCTTTCTTT

j_gene: TRBJ1-1
v_gene: TRBV19
d_gene: TRBD1
abundance: -
CDR3aa: CASSLGRDRGFAEAFF
CDR3nt: TGTGCCAGTAGCCTTGGACGGGACAGGGGGTTCGCTGAAGCTTTCTTT

j_gene: TRBJ2-7
v_gene: TRBV6-5
d_gene: -
abundance: once
CDR3aa: CASSYVGGGGYEQYF
CDR3nt: TGTGCCAGCAGTTACGTGGGGGGCGGCGGATACGAGCAGTACTTC

j_gene: TRBJ2-3
v_gene: TRBV29-1
d_gene: TRBD2
abundance: -
CDR3aa: CSVEGAGKVSGLSTDTQYF
CDR3nt: TGCAGCGTTGAGGGAGCGGGGAAGGTTAGCGGGCTTAGCACAGATACGCAGTATTTT

j_gene: TRBJ2-1
v_gene: TRBV13
d_gene: TRBD2
abundance: -
CDR3aa: CASSRRTSGPYNEQFF
CDR3nt: TGTGCCAGCAGCCGCCGGACTAGCGGGCCCTACAATGAGCAGTTCTTC

j_gene: TRBJ2-7
v_gene: TRBV6-1
d_gene: -
abundance: -
CDR3aa: CASSEDRTAYYEQYF
CDR3nt: TGTGCCAGCAGTGAAGACAGGACAGCTTACTACGAGCAGTACTTC

j_gene: TRBJ1-2
v_gene: TRBV6-5
d_gene: -
abundance: -
CDR3aa: CASSPLMAVGYGYTF
CDR3nt: TGTGCCAGCAGCCCCCTTATGGCAGTTGGGTATGGCTACACCTTC